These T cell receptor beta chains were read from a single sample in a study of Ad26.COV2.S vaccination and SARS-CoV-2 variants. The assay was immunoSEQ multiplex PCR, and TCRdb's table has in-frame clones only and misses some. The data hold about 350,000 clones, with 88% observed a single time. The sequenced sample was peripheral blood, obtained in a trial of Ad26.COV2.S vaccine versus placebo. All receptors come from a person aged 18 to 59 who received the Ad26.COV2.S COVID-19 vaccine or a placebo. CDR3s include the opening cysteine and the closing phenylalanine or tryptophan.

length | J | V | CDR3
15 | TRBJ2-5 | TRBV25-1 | CASSEWRDLGETQYF
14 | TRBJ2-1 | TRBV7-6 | CASSLLAANNEQFF
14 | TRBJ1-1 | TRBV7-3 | CASSLIHPNTEAFF
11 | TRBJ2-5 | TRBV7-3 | CASSPGGTQYF
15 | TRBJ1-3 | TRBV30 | CAWSPQDYSGNTIYF
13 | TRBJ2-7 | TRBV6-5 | CASSPWGDHEQYF
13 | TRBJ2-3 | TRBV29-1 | CSVAQGGGDTQYF
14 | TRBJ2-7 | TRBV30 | CAWSVVDRGPQEYF
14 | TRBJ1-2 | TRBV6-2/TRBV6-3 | CASSGAGLEYGYTF
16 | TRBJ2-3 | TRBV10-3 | CATMEGSGISTDTQYF
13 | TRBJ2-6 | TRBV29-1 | CSVDSAGANVLTF
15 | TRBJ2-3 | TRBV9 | CASSIGTGRTDTQYF
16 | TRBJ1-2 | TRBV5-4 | CASSLGPTAHNYGYTF
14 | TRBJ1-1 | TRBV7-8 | CASSLDRMNTEAFF
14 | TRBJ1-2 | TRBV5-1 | CASSKTHYPDGYTF
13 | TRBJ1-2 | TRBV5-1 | CASSLDREGASGF
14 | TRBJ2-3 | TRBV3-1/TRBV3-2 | CASSRDRSTDTQYF
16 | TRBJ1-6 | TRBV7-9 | CASSQDSSSYNSPLHF
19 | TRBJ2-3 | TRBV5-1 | CASSFPASGGGSRTDTQYF
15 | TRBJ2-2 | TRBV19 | CASSIIVILGGELFF
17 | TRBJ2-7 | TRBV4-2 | CASSQDRSHWGTYEQYF
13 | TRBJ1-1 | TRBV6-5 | CASSYRTTDEAFF
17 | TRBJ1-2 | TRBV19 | CASSATGTGSISYGYTF
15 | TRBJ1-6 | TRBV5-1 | CASSERTGRESPLHF
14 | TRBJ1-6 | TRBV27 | CASTKESPSSPLHF
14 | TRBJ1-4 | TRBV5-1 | CASSHRDRAEKLFF
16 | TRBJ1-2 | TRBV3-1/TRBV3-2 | CASSHHAGRGNYGYTF
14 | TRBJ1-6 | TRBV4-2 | CASSQGEGDSPLHF
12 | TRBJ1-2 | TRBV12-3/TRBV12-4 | CASRSGQHGYTF
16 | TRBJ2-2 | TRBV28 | CASSPRVRAGTGELFF
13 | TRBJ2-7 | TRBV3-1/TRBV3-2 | CASSQVRSNEQYF
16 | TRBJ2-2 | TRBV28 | CASSIDRGRYTGELFF
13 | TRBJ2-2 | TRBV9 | CASSSVNTGELFF